This T cell receptor (beta chain) appears in the sequencing data of a study of blood T cell repertoires in COVID-19. Study context: Acute and convalescent COVID-19 specimens originated in the United States, Italy and Spain. PBMCs, B-cell-depleted T cells, or T cells were the source of the cDNA or gDNA that made up the material.

The length of the CDR3 is 12 residues. Trimming removed 8 bases from V and 0 bases from J, with 7 bases in between. Original data processing: The assay estimated nucleated cells by amplifying reference gene primers. Assay used: immunoSEQ multiplex PCR; TCRdb lists only in-frame clones, some missing. The V and J calls and the clone size are those of that table, but D and trimming were determined from the DNA. The table lists 84,000 or so clones, under 80% of them singletons, with more than 35% in the top ten. Seattle's enrolled individuals joined amid active infection and were then monitored longitudinally.

The chain combines TRBV12-3 or TRBV12-4 with TRBJ1-1; no clear D gene. The sequence was collected from a man aged 60 to 75 with COVID-19, enrolled during active disease. Material for sequencing was peripheral blood. CDR3: CASAVLNTEAFF. The CDR3 DNA sequence: TGTGCCAGCGCGGTCTTGAACACTGAAGCTTTCTTT.